These 17 T cell receptor beta chains originate from one sample sequenced in a study of STAT5B mutations in CD4+ large granular lymphocyte leukemia. Sequencing was performed with immunoSEQ multiplex PCR; in TCRdb, only in-frame clones are kept and a portion is missing. Here the sample spans approximately 36,000 clones, around 72% being singletons. Sequenced input: CD4+ T cells from blood buffy coats. The receptors shown here come from a human donor in good health.

The chain employs TRBV5-4 and TRBJ2-3; 13 bases agree with TRBD2. The V gene end was trimmed by 3 bases and the J gene end by 2 bases; junction bases not matched to a gene: 6. This CDR3 is built from 17 residues. Germline V gene lookup returns CDR1 SGHNT and CDR2 YYREEE (reference sequence). This CDR3 reads CASSSRLAGGPTDTQYF. CDR3 DNA sequence: TGTGCCAGCAGCTCGAGACTAGCGGGAGGCCCCACAGATACGCAGTATTTT.

The chain links TRBV5-4 to TRBJ1-4; D remains unclear. This CDR3 is built from 15 residues. Trimming removed 1 base from V and 7 bases from J, with 14 bases in between. Germline lookup yields CDR1 SGHNT and CDR2 YYREEE (reference sequence). This chain's CDR3 is CASSLQTRKGEKLFF. The CDR3, as DNA: TGTGCCAGCAGCTTGCAGACCCGGAAAGGTGAAAAACTGTTTTTT.

The chain's CDR3 is CASSLRGSHEQYF. The CDR3, as DNA: TGTGCCAGCAGCTTACGGGGATCCCACGAGCAGTACTTC. This chain links TRBV7-2 with TRBJ2-7, with D tentatively TRBD2 (5 bases). V was pared by 2 bases and J by 5 bases, with 10 bases between. CDR3 length: 13 residues. Germline V CDR1 and CDR2: SGHTA, FQGNSA.

The chain employs TRBV9 and TRBJ2-4; a possible D gene is TRBD2 (5 bases). The germline V and J ends were trimmed by 4 bases and 7 bases, with 24 bases remaining between them. Germline V lookup: CDR1 SGDLS, CDR2 YYNGEE. CDR3 length: 17 residues. The CDR3 coding sequence is TGTGCCAGCAGCCCCAGCAGAGGTACCGGGGTTTGGAACATTCAGTACTTC. Amino acids: CASSPSRGTGVWNIQYF.

This chain links TRBV5-6 with TRBJ2-3, with no clear D. V lost 3 bases to trimming and J lost 0 bases, with 5 bases between them. This CDR3 contains 13 residues. The germline gives CDR1 SGHDT, CDR2 YYEEEE. For the CDR3, the DNA is TGTGCCAGCAGCTCGACTAGCACAGATACGCAGTATTTT. It encodes CASSSTSTDTQYF. Drawing the rest from reference TRBV5-6 and TRBJ2-3, the complete variable domain is DAGVTQSPTHLIKTRGQQVTLRCSPKSGHDTVSWYQQALGQGPQFIFQYYEEEERQRGNFPDRFSGHQFPNYSSELNVNALLLGDSALYLCASSSTSTDTQYFGPGTRLTVL.

The V call is TRBV6-5, the J call TRBJ1-5, with a possible D match to TRBD1 (5 bases). Trimming cost V 5 bases and J 1 base, with 9 bases left between them. The CDR3 totals 14 residues. Germline values: CDR1 MNHEY, CDR2 SVGAGI. CDR3 amino acids: CASSRGQSNQPQHF. The CDR3 bases are TGTGCCAGCAGTAGAGGACAAAGCAATCAGCCCCAGCATTTT.

The chain combines TRBV5-8 with TRBJ1-5; the match to TRBD1 covers 7 bases. V shed 0 bases and J 2 bases; nucleotides not matched to a gene: 17. The CDR3 extends over 20 amino acids. CDR1 is SGHTS, CDR2 YDEGEE, per germline. The CDR3 protein is CASSLEEVVGRGIRNQPQHF. CDR3 DNA: TGTGCCAGCAGCTTGGAAGAGGTTGTAGGCAGGGGGATTCGCAATCAGCCCCAGCATTTT.

This chain connects TRBV15 to TRBJ2-2, with D perhaps TRBD2 (6 bases). Germline CDR1 LNHNV, CDR2 YYDKDF (reference sequence). Trimming took 3 bases from V and 7 from J, leaving 15 bases between them. This CDR3 region has 15 residues. CDR3: CATSSGRGSGGELFF. CDR3 sequence (DNA): TGTGCCACCAGCAGCGGACGGGGGTCCGGCGGGGAGCTGTTTTTT.

This clone was seen only a few times. V is TRBV6-5 and J is TRBJ1-5; 7 bases are a match to TRBD1. V shed 10 bases, J shed 3 bases, and the junction held 6 bases outside the gene matches. Germline V gene sequence: CDR1 MNHEY, CDR2 SVGAGI. The CDR3 loop spans 13 amino acids. Here the CDR3 reads CATSDRDNQPQHF. The CDR3 DNA follows: TGTGCCACCTCCGACAGGGACAATCAGCCCCAGCATTTT.

The V gene is TRBV6-4, the J gene TRBJ1-1; the D is unclear. V lost 0 bases and J lost 5, with 13 bases in between. This CDR3 comprises 15 residues. Germline lookup yields CDR1 MRHNA and CDR2 SNTAGT. The CDR3 nucleotides read TGTGCCAGCAGTGACTCGACATCGGGTAGGACTGAAGCTTTCTTT. Translating it yields CASSDSTSGRTEAFF.

The V call is TRBV13, the J call TRBJ2-3; D remains unclear. In germline, CDR1 is PRHDT, CDR2 FYEKMQ (reference sequence). V lost 10 bases to trimming and J lost 2 bases, with 10 bases between them. There are 12 residues in the CDR3. The CDR3 reads CATSQLTDTQYF. CDR3 nucleotide sequence: TGTGCCACCAGTCAACTCACAGATACGCAGTATTTT.

The V gene is TRBV10-3, the J gene TRBJ2-1; the D is unclear. The CDR3 runs to 14 residues. Germline values: CDR1 ENHRY, CDR2 SYGVKD. Trimming stripped 4 bases from V and 7 bases from J, with 14 bases between. In nucleotides, the CDR3 is TGTGCCATCAGTGGCTACGCTTACACAAATGAGCAGTTCTTC. Protein sequence: CAISGYAYTNEQFF.

The V call is TRBV19, the J call TRBJ2-3; 8 bases align to TRBD2. There are 13 residues in the CDR3. V shed 6 bases and J 4 bases; nucleotides not matched to a gene: 3. The V gene's germline CDR1 is LNHDA and CDR2 SQIVND (reference sequence). The CDR3 sequence is CASSFSGADTQYF. Here the CDR3 DNA reads TGTGCCAGTAGCTTTAGCGGGGCAGATACGCAGTATTTT. Variable domain in full (rest from reference TRBV19 and TRBJ2-3): DGGITQSPKYLFRKEGQNVTLSCEQNLNHDAMYWYRQDPGQGLRLIYYSQIVNDFQKGDIAEGYSVSREKKESFPLTVTSAQKNPTAFYLCASSFSGADTQYFGPGTRLTVL.

CDR3 bases: TGTGCCAGCAGTGACTCTGGGGGTAGTCAGCCCCAGCATTTT. Protein: CASSDSGGSQPQHF. This chain uses TRBV6-4 with TRBJ1-5, with D possibly TRBD1 on 5 matching bases. The germline V gene encodes CDR1 MRHNA and CDR2 SNTAGT. This CDR3 region has 14 residues. Trimming pared 0 bases from V and 6 bases from J, leaving 9 bases between.

This chain uses TRBV4-3 with TRBJ2-1; TRBD2 matches 11 bases. V was clipped by 3 bases and J by 6 bases; unmatched bases: 4. This CDR3 has 15 amino acids. Germline CDR1 reads LGHNA; CDR2 reads YSLEER. The CDR3 DNA sequence: TGCGCCAGCAGCCACCTAGGGACTAGCGGCAATGAGCAGTTCTTC. Encoded protein: CASSHLGTSGNEQFF.

The V and J genes are TRBV18 and TRBJ1-2; a weak D match, TRBD1 (6 bases). The CDR3 totals 14 residues. Germline-derived CDR1 and CDR2 are KGHSH and LQKENI. V lost 2 bases and J 4 bases, leaving 11 bases between the germline ends. The CDR3 spells CASSPGSGAYGYTF. CDR3 coding DNA: TGTGCCAGCTCACCAGGGTCAGGGGCCTATGGCTACACCTTC.

This clone has a single count. This specimen includes other DNA sequences encoding the same CDR3. The chain is built from TRBV28 and TRBJ2-5; no definite D call. CDR3 size: 12 residues. Germline CDR1 MDHEN, CDR2 SYDVKM. V lost 6 bases and J 10 bases, leaving 15 bases between the germline ends. The CDR3 here is CASSLRGVGQYF. CDR3 nucleotides: TGTGCCAGCAGCTTACGAGGAGTGGGCCAGTACTTC.